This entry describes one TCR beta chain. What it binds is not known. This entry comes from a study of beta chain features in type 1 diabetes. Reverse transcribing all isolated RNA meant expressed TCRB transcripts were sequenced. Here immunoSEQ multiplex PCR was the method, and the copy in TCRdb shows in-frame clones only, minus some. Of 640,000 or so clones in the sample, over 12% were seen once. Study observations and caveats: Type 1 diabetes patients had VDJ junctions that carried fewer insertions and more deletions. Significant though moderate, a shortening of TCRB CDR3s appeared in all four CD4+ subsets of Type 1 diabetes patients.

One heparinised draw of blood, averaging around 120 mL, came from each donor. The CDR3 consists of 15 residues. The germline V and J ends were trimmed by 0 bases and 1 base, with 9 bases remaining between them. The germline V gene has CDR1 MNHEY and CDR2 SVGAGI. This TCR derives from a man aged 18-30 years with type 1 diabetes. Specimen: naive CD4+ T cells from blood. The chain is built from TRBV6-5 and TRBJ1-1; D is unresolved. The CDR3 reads CASSYSWPANTEAFF. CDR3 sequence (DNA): TGTGCCAGCAGTTACTCCTGGCCAGCGAACACTGAAGCTTTCTTT.